These T cell receptor beta chains were read from a single sample in a study of early T cells in non-severe SARS-CoV-2 infection. One entry per CDR3 protein, called by TCRdb with MiXCR from the 5' RACE reads. Of over 30,000 distinct CDR3 sequences listed, 4.5% to 6% were seen once; the top ten hold 4.5% to 5.5%. The sample comprised whole blood. The receptors derive from an adult who was a healthcare worker with PCR-confirmed SARS-CoV-2 infection or an uninfected control (not recorded which). Both conserved end residues are part of each CDR3. The order of the fields is D gene, J gene, V gene, clone size, CDR3 protein, CDR3 DNA. The D gene is left open where the match is weak. The listing skips clone size in some rows; elsewhere it reads once, few, many or a size class.

D: TRBD2
J: TRBJ2-2
V: TRBV29-1
size: few
CDR3: CSVVAGGFGELFF
DNA: TGCAGCGTCGTAGCGGGAGGCTTCGGGGAGCTGTTTTTT

D: NA
J: TRBJ1-1
V: TRBV21-1
size: many
CDR3: CASSKSDGPGCPEAFF
DNA: TGTGCCAGCAGCAAATCCGACGGGCCCGGGTGCCCTGAAGCTTTCTTT

D: TRBD1
J: TRBJ1-6
V: TRBV5-4
size: many
CDR3: CASSSGQNYNSPLHF
DNA: TGTGCCAGCAGCTCGGGACAGAACTATAATTCACCCCTCCACTTT

D: NA
J: TRBJ2-1
V: TRBV24-1
size: few
CDR3: CATRMGPDNEQFF
DNA: TGTGCCACCAGAATGGGACCCGACAATGAGCAGTTCTTC

D: TRBD2
J: TRBJ2-5
V: TRBV27
size: many
CDR3: CASARLARGETQYF
DNA: TGTGCCAGCGCGCGACTAGCTCGAGGGGAGACCCAGTACTTC

D: NA
J: TRBJ2-1
V: TRBV3-1
size: many
CDR3: CASRDSVSYNEQFF
DNA: TGTGCCAGCAGGGACAGCGTTTCCTACAATGAGCAGTTCTTC

D: TRBD2
J: TRBJ2-2
V: TRBV6-5
size: few
CDR3: CASRSGTSGIIGELFF
DNA: TGTGCCAGCAGGTCCGGGACTAGCGGGATCATCGGGGAGCTGTTTTTT

D: NA
J: TRBJ2-7
V: TRBV20-1
size: NA
CDR3: CSALALSYEQYF
DNA: TGCAGTGCTCTAGCGTTGTCCTACGAGCAGTACTTC

D: NA
J: TRBJ1-5
V: TRBV28
size: NA
CDR3: CASSLEGLGNQPQHF
DNA: TGTGCCAGCAGTTTGGAAGGGCTTGGCAATCAGCCCCAGCATTTT

D: NA
J: TRBJ1-3
V: TRBV5-6
size: many
CDR3: CASSSVWQQKSGNTIYF
DNA: TGTGCCAGCAGCTCGGTTTGGCAGCAGAAATCTGGAAACACCATATATTTT

D: NA
J: TRBJ2-7
V: TRBV4-1
size: many
CDR3: CASSQVSNSYEQYF
DNA: TGCGCCAGCAGCCAAGTGAGCAACTCCTACGAGCAGTACTTC

D: NA
J: TRBJ2-3
V: TRBV6-6
size: few
CDR3: CASSPLRGGASTDTQYF
DNA: TGTGCCAGCAGTCCCCTGAGGGGGGGGGCCAGCACAGATACGCAGTATTTT

D: TRBD1
J: TRBJ1-2
V: TRBV18
size: many
CDR3: CASSLGQGAGGYTF
DNA: TGTGCCAGCTCACTTGGACAGGGGGCTGGTGGCTACACCTTC

D: NA
J: TRBJ1-1
V: TRBV20-1
size: many
CDR3: CSARLRTGGMNTEAFF
DNA: TGCAGTGCTAGATTACGGACGGGAGGGATGAACACTGAAGCTTTCTTT

D: TRBD2
J: TRBJ2-1
V: TRBV7-2
size: medium-sized
CDR3: CASSGGGGWSYNEQFF
DNA: TGTGCCAGCAGCGGGGGGGGAGGTTGGTCCTACAATGAGCAGTTCTTC

D: TRBD2
J: TRBJ2-5
V: TRBV28
size: few
CDR3: CASRGLAGARETQYF
DNA: TGTGCCAGCAGGGGACTAGCGGGAGCCCGAGAGACCCAGTACTTC

D: TRBD2
J: TRBJ2-1
V: TRBV12-3/TRBV12-4
size: many
CDR3: CASRVASGAGGEQFF
DNA: TGTGCCAGCCGGGTGGCTAGCGGGGCGGGCGGCGAGCAGTTCTTC

D: NA
J: TRBJ2-1
V: TRBV10-1
size: many
CDR3: CASSEGGLPNEQFF
DNA: TGCGCCAGCAGTGAGGGGGGCCTCCCCAATGAGCAGTTCTTC

D: NA
J: TRBJ1-1
V: TRBV30
size: NA
CDR3: CAHRRGGFTEAFF
DNA: TGTGCTCACCGCCGGGGGGGTTTTACTGAAGCTTTCTTT

D: NA
J: TRBJ1-5
V: TRBV29-1
size: many
CDR3: CSVADPGGNQPQHF
DNA: TGCAGCGTTGCCGACCCTGGGGGCAATCAGCCCCAGCATTTT

D: NA
J: TRBJ2-2
V: TRBV7-7
size: many
CDR3: CASSPRTIPTGELFF
DNA: TGTGCCAGCAGCCCGCGGACTATCCCCACCGGGGAGCTGTTTTTT

D: TRBD2
J: TRBJ2-2
V: TRBV11-3
size: many
CDR3: CASSTRLAGGTDTGELFF
DNA: TGTGCCAGCAGCACCCGACTAGCGGGAGGAACTGACACCGGGGAGCTGTTTTTT

D: NA
J: TRBJ2-3
V: TRBV5-1
size: many
CDR3: CASSPPQQGPDTQYF
DNA: TGCGCCAGCAGCCCCCCGCAACAGGGTCCAGATACGCAGTATTTT

D: TRBD2
J: TRBJ2-1
V: TRBV30
size: few
CDR3: CAWSVPRELNNEQFF
DNA: TGTGCCTGGAGTGTACCGCGGGAGCTTAACAATGAGCAGTTCTTC